This is a list of T cell receptor beta chains from one sample in a study of blood T cell repertoires in COVID-19. Sequencing was performed with immunoSEQ multiplex PCR; in TCRdb, only in-frame clones are kept and a portion is missing. The repertoire holds some 13,000 clones, with 86% as singletons. Sequencing was performed on peripheral blood. The source of these receptors is a man at least 80 years old with acute or convalescent COVID-19. CDR3s include the opening cysteine and the closing phenylalanine or tryptophan. A D gene is named only where the DNA matches it firmly. A row's size may be missing; if present it is once, few, many or a size class.

V,size,J,D,CDR3,DNA
TRBV2,.,TRBJ2-1,.,CASRRGGSYNEQFF,TGTGCCAGCAGGAGGGGGGGGTCCTACAATGAGCAGTTCTTC
TRBV10-1,.,TRBJ2-5,TRBD2,CASSEWASGQETQYF,TGCGCCAGCAGTGAGTGGGCTAGCGGCCAAGAGACCCAGTACTTC
TRBV6-5,once,TRBJ2-2,TRBD1,CASRQGAYTGELFF,TGTGCCAGCAGGCAGGGGGCCTACACCGGGGAGCTGTTTTTT
TRBV11-3,.,TRBJ2-5,TRBD2,CASSLRPGGGETQYF,TGTGCCAGCAGCTTACGTCCCGGGGGAGGGGAGACCCAGTACTTC
TRBV6-2/TRBV6-3,.,TRBJ1-1,.,CASSYFAETEAFF,TGTGCCAGCAGTTACTTCGCGGAGACTGAAGCTTTCTTT
TRBV1,.,TRBJ1-2,.,CTSSQDRVSWGYTF,TGCACCAGCAGCCAGGACAGGGTATCGTGGGGCTACACCTTC
TRBV6-7,few,TRBJ1-2,.,CANPGVGYTF,TGTGCCAATCCAGGGGTGGGCTACACCTTC
TRBV30,few,TRBJ1-2,.,CAWTRGGSSYTF,TGTGCCTGGACCCGGGGGGGTTCAAGCTACACCTTC
TRBV7-3,.,TRBJ1-4,.,CASSLGTRQGRTNEKLFF,TGTGCCAGCAGCTTAGGGACCCGGCAGGGGAGAACTAATGAAAAACTGTTTTTT
TRBV2,.,TRBJ1-3,.,CASRETSSGNTIYF,TGTGCCAGCCGTGAGACAAGCTCTGGAAACACCATATATTTT
TRBV11-3,.,TRBJ1-2,.,CASSLLGRDGYTF,TGTGCCAGCAGCTTATTGGGGCGCGATGGCTACACCTTC
TRBV3-1/TRBV3-2,.,TRBJ2-7,TRBD1,CASSGRDRGGEQYF,TGTGCCAGCAGCGGCCGGGACAGGGGGGGGGAGCAGTACTTC
TRBV7-6,.,TRBJ2-1,TRBD2,CASSEIPSGIPNEQFF,TGTGCCAGCAGCGAAATCCCTAGCGGGATCCCCAATGAGCAGTTCTTC
TRBV24-1,.,TRBJ2-3,TRBD1,CATSDQRTDRGYTDTQYF,TGTGCCACCAGTGATCAACGGACCGACAGGGGGTATACAGATACGCAGTATTTT
TRBV19,once,TRBJ2-7,.,CASSIDKTRYEQYF,TGTGCCAGTAGTATAGATAAGACAAGATACGAGCAGTACTTC
TRBV5-1,.,TRBJ1-2,TRBD1,CASSPGQGVGYTF,TGCGCCAGCAGCCCGGGACAGGGTGTTGGCTACACCTTC
TRBV5-1,once,TRBJ1-2,.,CASSSTENYGYTF,TGCGCCAGCAGCTCGACAGAAAACTATGGCTACACCTTC
TRBV29-1,once,TRBJ1-6,TRBD1,CSVRDRADSPLHF,TGCAGCGTTCGGGACAGGGCTGATTCACCCCTCCACTTT
TRBV6-5,.,TRBJ1-1,.,CASNKRRDTEAFF,TGTGCCAGCAACAAACGGCGGGACACTGAAGCTTTCTTT
TRBV6-5,once,TRBJ2-3,TRBD2,CASRREGGSTDTQYF,TGTGCCAGCAGGAGGGAGGGAGGGAGCACAGATACGCAGTATTTT
TRBV6-1,.,TRBJ2-1,TRBD2,CASTEDGRGNNEQFF,TGTGCCAGCACTGAAGATGGGCGGGGGAACAATGAGCAGTTCTTC
TRBV2,.,TRBJ2-7,.,CASSDEPAGAYEQYF,TGTGCCAGCAGTGACGAACCCGCAGGGGCCTACGAGCAGTACTTC
TRBV4-1,.,TRBJ2-1,TRBD2,CASSQVSGGPLFNEQFF,TGCGCCAGCAGCCAGGTTAGCGGGGGGCCTTTGTTCAATGAGCAGTTCTTC
TRBV3-1/TRBV3-2,.,TRBJ2-3,.,CAAGWTFTDTQYF,TGTGCCGCGGGGTGGACCTTCACAGATACGCAGTATTTT
TRBV19,.,TRBJ2-7,.,CASPDDTATYEQYF,TGTGCCAGCCCCGATGACACGGCGACCTACGAGCAGTACTTC
TRBV12-3/TRBV12-4,.,TRBJ2-7,.,CASSFQGWEQYF,TGTGCCAGCAGTTTCCAGGGTTGGGAGCAGTACTTC